Listed below are T cell receptor beta chains from one sample, sequenced in a study of patients with pleural tuberculosis. TCRdb fed the reads into MiXCR, producing one record per CDR3 protein. The sample gives tens of thousands of distinct CDR3 sequences, about 6.8% of which show up once; 15% to 20% is in the top ten. The receptors stem from a human donor with pleural tuberculosis. The CDR3 runs from the conserved cysteine through the conserved F or W. D genes are given only for firm matches. Rows may omit the clone size; those that give it use once, few, many or a size class.

D gene	clone size	V gene	J gene	CDR3 protein	CDR3 DNA
TRBD1	many	TRBV24-1	TRBJ2-1	CATGTASYNEQFF	TGTGCCACCGGGACAGCCTCCTACAATGAGCAGTTCTTC
NA	few	TRBV4-1	TRBJ2-7	CASSPMIGSYEQYF	TGCGCCAGCAGCCCTATGATCGGGTCCTACGAGCAGTATTTC
TRBD2	many	TRBV12-3/TRBV12-4	TRBJ2-1	CASSPGTSGNNEQFF	TGTGCCAGCAGCCCCGGTACTAGCGGAAACAATGAGCAGTTCTTC
TRBD1	many	TRBV11-1	TRBJ1-1	CASSPQGVSEAFF	TGTGCCAGCAGCCCCCAGGGGGTTTCTGAAGCTTTCTTT
NA	many	TRBV14	TRBJ2-2	CASSQVASNTGELFF	TGTGCCAGCAGCCAAGTGGCTAGTAACACCGGGGAGCTGTTTTTT
NA	many	TRBV6-1	TRBJ1-1	CASGETRSTEAFF	TGTGCCAGCGGGGAAACGAGGAGCACTGAAGCTTTCTTT
NA	many	TRBV5-4	TRBJ1-5	CASSLRLRNQPQHF	TGTGCCAGCAGCTTACGACTCCGAAATCAGCCCCAGCATTTT
NA	many	TRBV4-1	TRBJ2-1	CASRQSSYNEQFF	TGCGCCAGCAGACAGAGCTCCTACAATGAGCAGTTCTTC
NA	many	TRBV6-2/TRBV6-3	TRBJ2-5	CASSYFRLAGQETQYF	TGTGCCAGCAGTTACTTCAGGCTAGCTGGACAAGAGACCCAGTACTTC
NA	many	TRBV27	TRBJ2-1	CASSLSQGSYYNEQFF	TGTGCCAGCAGTTTATCGCAGGGCTCTTACTACAATGAGCAGTTCTTC
TRBD2	many	TRBV27	TRBJ2-5	CASRTSLADQETQYF	TGTGCCAGCAGAACAAGTCTAGCGGATCAAGAGACCCAGTACTTC
NA	NA	TRBV27	TRBJ1-5	CASSPFGSNQPQHF	TGTGCCAGCAGCCCTTTCGGCAGCAATCAGCCCCAGCATTTT
NA	many	TRBV6-2/TRBV6-3	TRBJ2-1	CASSYSGSGGNEQFF	TGTGCCAGCAGTTACTCGGGTTCTGGAGGGAATGAGCAGTTCTTC
TRBD1	many	TRBV20-1	TRBJ1-5	CSATGTGLLQPQHF	TGCAGTGCTACCGGGACAGGGTTACTCCAGCCCCAGCATTTT
NA	few	TRBV3-1	TRBJ2-1	CASSQASGEQFF	TGTGCCAGCAGCCAAGCATCCGGCGAGCAGTTCTTC